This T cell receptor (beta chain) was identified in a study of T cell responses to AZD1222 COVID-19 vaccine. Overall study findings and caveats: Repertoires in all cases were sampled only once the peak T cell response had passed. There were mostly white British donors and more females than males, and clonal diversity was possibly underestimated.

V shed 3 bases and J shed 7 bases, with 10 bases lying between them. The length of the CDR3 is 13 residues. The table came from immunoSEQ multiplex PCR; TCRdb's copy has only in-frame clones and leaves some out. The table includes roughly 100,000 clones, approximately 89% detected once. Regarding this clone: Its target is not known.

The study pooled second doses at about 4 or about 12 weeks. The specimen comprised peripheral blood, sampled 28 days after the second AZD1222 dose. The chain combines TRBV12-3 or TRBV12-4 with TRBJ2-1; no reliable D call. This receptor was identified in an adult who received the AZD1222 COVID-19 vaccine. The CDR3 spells CASSFLQSNEQFF. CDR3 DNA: TGTGCCAGCAGTTTTTTACAGTCAAATGAGCAGTTCTTC.